The source of this T cell receptor beta chain is a study of human T cells and chemical hapten exposure. Time point indicated: patch test 1, 2 weeks after DPC sensitization. Treatment defined: therapeutic diphenylcyclopropenone sensitization with weekly scalp DPC. TCRdb re-called the RACE reads through MiXCR, storing one row per CDR3 protein. The top ten hold about 2.1% of the sample, which has a few hundred thousand distinct CDR3 sequences, more than 4.5% seen once. The CDR3 length is 18 residues. J was trimmed by 0 bases and V by 3 bases; bases with no gene match: 7. Germline-derived CDR1 and CDR2 are SGDLS and YYNGEE.

The input for sequencing was whole blood, taken in connection with sensitization to the hapten diphenylcyclopropenone (DPC). The clonotype originates from a woman aged 45-59 years with alopecia areata. Some clones in this sample may be carry-over from other donors' samples. V gene TRBV9 combines with J gene TRBJ2-3; 13 bases map to TRBD2. The CDR3 DNA reads TGTGCCAGCAGCGAAAAGACTAGCGGGGGGATCAGCACAGATACGCAGTATTTT. Protein: CASSEKTSGGISTDTQYF.